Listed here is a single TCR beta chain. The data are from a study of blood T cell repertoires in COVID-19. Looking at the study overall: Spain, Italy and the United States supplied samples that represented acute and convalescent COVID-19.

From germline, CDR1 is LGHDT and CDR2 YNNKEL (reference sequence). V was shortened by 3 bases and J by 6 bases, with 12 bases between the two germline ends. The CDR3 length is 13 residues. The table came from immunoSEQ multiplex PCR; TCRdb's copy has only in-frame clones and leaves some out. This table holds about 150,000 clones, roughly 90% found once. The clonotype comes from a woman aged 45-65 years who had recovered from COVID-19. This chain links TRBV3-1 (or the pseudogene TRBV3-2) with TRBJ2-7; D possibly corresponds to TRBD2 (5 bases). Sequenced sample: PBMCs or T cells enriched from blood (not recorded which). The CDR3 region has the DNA TGTGCCAGCAGCCAGACTACTAGAGGCGAGCAGTACTTC. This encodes CASSQTTRGEQYF.